These T cell receptor beta chains were read from a single sample in a study of beta chain features in type 1 diabetes. The data were produced by immunoSEQ multiplex PCR, yet TCRdb's version contains in-frame clones alone and is incomplete. This sample has approximately 600,000 clones, with under 15% found just once. Sample: naive CD4+ T cells from blood. The origin of the receptors is a man younger than 40 with type 1 diabetes. Both conserved end residues are trimmed from each CDR3.

v_call | cdr3_aa
TRBV27 | ASSSTVGGAYEQY
TRBV20-1 | SARDIHGYT
TRBV30 | AWSFYAVGSPQH
TRBV9 | ASSASRNQETQY
TRBV4-3 | ASSQRIQVSNTDTQY
TRBV19 | ASSKEAPHEQY
TRBV6-1 | ASSLSVLGNIQY
TRBV30 | AWGVAGGSPLH
TRBV7-9 | ASSPTGRNTEAF
TRBV7-3 | ASSLWTGSGELF
TRBV2 | ASSVRGNVEKLF
TRBV4-3 | ASSQQTGGLVGELF
TRBV7-2 | ASSPGLAGSGEQF
TRBV18 | ASSPSGLAAGELF
TRBV7-9 | ASSHGRGSYEQY
TRBV27 | ASSLLLGVGQGYNEQF
TRBV30 | AWSDSSYEQY
TRBV29-1 | SSFGQDEDTEAF
TRBV5-6 | ASSLERAHYTEAF
TRBV7-9 | ASIFPEAF
TRBV30 | AWTRTANTGELF
TRBV4-1 | ASSQGPGFFDTRESPLH
TRBV29-1 | SAPPGSQRPQH
TRBV9 | ASSASGAKASNSYNEQF
TRBV7-2 | ASSLQLAPYNEQF
TRBV4-1 | ASRKGTPYTDTQY
TRBV7-2 | ASGLWDSTYEQY
TRBV10-3 | AISVEGVYNEQF
TRBV30 | ACLAIPAEQY
TRBV18 | ASSPGDQETQY
TRBV25-1 | ASSPAWDREGSPLH
TRBV2 | ASQTGSSRYEKLF
TRBV6-5 | ASSYSSSNQPQH
TRBV5-1 | ASSLSRTGYNEQF
TRBV28 | ASSYGQGGTDTQY
TRBV2 | ASKIRGRDYEQY
TRBV25-1 | ASSELVNTEAF
TRBV4-3 | ASSQDGKRGYGYT
TRBV7-3 | ASSLRLAGTDTQY
TRBV12-5 | ASGLPAGTGDYNEQF
TRBV7-2 | ASSLGPGAMNTEAF
TRBV7-2 | ASSLRGARDEKLF
TRBV30 | AWSVLGRLRPEQY
TRBV7-9 | ASTAQVPYEQY
TRBV28 | ASRVLENQPQH
TRBV4-2 | ASSQDLMGSNYGYT
TRBV7-6 | ASSLIGAPGELF
TRBV5-1 | ASNSGQGGLYEQY
TRBV10-3 | AISDGIWGTGNTIY
TRBV6-1 | ASSQNYEQY
TRBV28 | ASTTGAEKLF
TRBV27 | ASRMDYLYTQY
TRBV6-1 | ASRTTNTGELF
TRBV5-1 | ASRPGQGSSPLH
TRBV10-3 | AISDPNRDRGSEQY
TRBV28 | ASRLSGGNYGYT
TRBV18 | ASSPFRDRNNQPQH